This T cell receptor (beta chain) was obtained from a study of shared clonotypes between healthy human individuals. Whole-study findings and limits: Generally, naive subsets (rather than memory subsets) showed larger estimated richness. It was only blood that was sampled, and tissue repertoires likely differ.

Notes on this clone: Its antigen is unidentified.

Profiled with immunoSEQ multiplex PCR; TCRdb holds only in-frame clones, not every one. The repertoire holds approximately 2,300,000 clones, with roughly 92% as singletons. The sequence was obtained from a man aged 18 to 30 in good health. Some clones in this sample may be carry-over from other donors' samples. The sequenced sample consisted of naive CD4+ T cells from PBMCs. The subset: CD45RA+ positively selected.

CDR3 nucleotide sequence: TGTGCCAGCAGTGAAATACGGATAGCTGAAAACACTGAAGCTTTCTTT. Its protein product is CASSEIRIAENTEAFF. The chain joins TRBV6-1 to TRBJ1-1; D call uncertain. The CDR3 is 16 amino acids. The germline V gene encodes CDR1 MNHNS and CDR2 SASEGT. Trimming left V 2 bases short and J 2 bases short, with 15 bases between.